This TCR beta chain originates from a study of T cells expressing NK-cell markers. Study at large: The TCR beta repertoires were obtained from sorted CD3+CD56+NKG2C+, CD3+CD56+NKG2C- and CD3+CD56-NKG2C+ T cells. Among eight sequenced donors, seven carried HCMV seropositivity while one was seronegative.

With UMIs, 5'RACE template switching was used to make TCR beta cDNA. Reanalyzing the 5' RACE reads, TCRdb keeps one entry per CDR3 protein, without DNA. This sample's table reports more than 250,000 distinct CDR3 sequences. The CDR3 runs 15 residues. Germline V lookup: CDR1 DFQATT, CDR2 SNEGSKA (reference sequence). This TCR came from a man between 18 and 35 years old in good health. The V gene is TRBV20-1, the J gene TRBJ2-7; there is no DNA to check the TCRdb D call of TRBD2. Sequencing was performed on blood T cells: a sorted CD56 or NKG2C T cell subset, CD4+ or CD8+ T cells, or bulk PBMC T cells (not recorded which). Here the CDR3 reads CSAREGRGTSYEQYF.